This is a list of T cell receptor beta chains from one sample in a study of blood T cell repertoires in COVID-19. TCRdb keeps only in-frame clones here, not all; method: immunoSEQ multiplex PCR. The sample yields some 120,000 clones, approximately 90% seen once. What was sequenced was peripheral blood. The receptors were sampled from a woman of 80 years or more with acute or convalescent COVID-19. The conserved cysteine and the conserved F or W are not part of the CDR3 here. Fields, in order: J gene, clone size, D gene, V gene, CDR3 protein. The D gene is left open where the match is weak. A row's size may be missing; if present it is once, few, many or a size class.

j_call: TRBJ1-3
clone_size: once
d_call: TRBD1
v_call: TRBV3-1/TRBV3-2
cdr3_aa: ASSPGQGGGDTIY

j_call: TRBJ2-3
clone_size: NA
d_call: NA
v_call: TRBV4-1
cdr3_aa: ASSQGTRLTDTQY

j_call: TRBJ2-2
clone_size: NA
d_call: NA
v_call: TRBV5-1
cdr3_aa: ASSVASNTGELF

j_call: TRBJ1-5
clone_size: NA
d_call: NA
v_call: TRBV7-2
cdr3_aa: ASSPLAGNQPQH

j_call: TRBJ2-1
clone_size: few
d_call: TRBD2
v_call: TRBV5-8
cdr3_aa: ASSLAYSGANEQF

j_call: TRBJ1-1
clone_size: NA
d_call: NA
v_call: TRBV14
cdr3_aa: ASSLMNTEAF

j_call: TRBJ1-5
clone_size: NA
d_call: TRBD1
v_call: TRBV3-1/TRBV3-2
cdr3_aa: ASSPGQGNQPQH

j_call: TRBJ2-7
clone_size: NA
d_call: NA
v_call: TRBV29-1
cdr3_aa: SAQGQGYEQY

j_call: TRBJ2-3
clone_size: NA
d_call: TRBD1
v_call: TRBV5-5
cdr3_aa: ASSLGQGITDTQY

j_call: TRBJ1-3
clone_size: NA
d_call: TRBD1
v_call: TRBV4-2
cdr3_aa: ASSQDLRRGRGFGNTIY

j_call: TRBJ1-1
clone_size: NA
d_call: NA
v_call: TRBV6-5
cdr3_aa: ASSYPGMNTEAF

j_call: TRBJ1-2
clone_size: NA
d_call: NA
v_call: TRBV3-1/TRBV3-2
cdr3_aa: ASSVDSNYGYT

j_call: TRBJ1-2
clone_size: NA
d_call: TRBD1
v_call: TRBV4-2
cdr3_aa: ASSQDPTGGAYGYT

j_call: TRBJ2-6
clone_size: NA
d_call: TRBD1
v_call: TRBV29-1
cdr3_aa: SVRRTGGVGSGANVLT

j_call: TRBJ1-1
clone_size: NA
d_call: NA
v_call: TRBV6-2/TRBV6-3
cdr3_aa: ASSWGQPPAF

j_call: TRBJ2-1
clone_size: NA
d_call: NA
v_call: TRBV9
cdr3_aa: ASSDGTPFSEQF

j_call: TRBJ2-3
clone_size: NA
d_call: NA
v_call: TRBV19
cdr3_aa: ASSIERATSTDTQY

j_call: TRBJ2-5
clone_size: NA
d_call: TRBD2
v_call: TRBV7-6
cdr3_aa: ASSLRTSGVVAQY

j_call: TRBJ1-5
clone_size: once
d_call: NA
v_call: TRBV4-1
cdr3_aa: ASSQGARGSFQPQH

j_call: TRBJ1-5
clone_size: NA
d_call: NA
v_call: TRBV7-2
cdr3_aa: ASSLRGLVFQPQH

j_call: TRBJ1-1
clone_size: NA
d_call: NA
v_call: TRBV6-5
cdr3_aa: ATKTGDTEAF

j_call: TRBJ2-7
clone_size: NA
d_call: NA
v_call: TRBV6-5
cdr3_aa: ASSYSRTYEQY

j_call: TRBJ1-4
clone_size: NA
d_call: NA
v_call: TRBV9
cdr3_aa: ASSKQDKKLF

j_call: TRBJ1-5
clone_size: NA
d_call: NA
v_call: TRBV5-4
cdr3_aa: ASSLGLGGNQPQH

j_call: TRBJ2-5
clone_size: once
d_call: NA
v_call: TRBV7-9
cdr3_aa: ASSLGGTQY

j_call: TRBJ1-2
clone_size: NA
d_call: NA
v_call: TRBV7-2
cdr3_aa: ASSSGGASYGYT

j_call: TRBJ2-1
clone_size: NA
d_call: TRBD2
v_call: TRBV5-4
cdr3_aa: ASSLGATSGTEQF

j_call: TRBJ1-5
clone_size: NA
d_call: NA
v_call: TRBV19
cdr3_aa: ASSILGDASNQPQH

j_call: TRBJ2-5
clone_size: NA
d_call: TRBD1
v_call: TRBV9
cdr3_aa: ASSVRDSLLYQETQY

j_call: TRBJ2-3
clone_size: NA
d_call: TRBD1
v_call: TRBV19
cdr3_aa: ASSSRGQGGTDTQY

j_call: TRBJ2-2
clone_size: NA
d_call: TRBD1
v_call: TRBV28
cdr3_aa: ASSSRRSGTANTGELF

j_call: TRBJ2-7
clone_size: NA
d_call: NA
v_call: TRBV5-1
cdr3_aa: ASSLSIDSTEQY

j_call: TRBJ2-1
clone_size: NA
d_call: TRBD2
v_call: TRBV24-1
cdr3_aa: ATSDATSGSTRNEQF

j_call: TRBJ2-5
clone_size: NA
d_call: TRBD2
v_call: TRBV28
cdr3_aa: ASSMWTRQETQY

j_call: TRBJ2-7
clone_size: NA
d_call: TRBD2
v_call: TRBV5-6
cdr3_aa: ASSLDGTSVYEQY

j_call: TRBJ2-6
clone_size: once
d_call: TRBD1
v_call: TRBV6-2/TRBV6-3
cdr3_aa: ASSYSGQGTGLPGANVLT

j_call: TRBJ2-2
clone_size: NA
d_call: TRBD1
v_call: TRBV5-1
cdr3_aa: ASSPFGQASGELF

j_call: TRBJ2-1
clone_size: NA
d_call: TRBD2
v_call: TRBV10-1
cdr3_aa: ASSEGGLAGDEQF

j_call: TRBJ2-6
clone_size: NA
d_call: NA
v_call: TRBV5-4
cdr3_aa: ASSLGGSGTPGANVLT

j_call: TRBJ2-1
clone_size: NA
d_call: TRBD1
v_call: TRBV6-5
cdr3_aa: ASSYGDSYNEQF

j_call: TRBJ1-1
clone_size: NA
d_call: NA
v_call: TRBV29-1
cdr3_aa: SVDRDRTEAF

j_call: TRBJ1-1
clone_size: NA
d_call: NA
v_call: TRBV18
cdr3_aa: ASSPQQTNTEAF